Following are 32 T cell receptor beta chains from one sample sequenced in a study of shared clonotypes between healthy human individuals. Clones were read by immunoSEQ multiplex PCR, and TCRdb kept only the in-frame ones, dropping some. The sample holds roughly 2,500,000 clones, over 85% seen once. The sequencing sample was made of naive CD4+ T cells from PBMCs. This sample's subset: CD45RA+ positively selected. These receptors all come from a young man in good health. Some clones in this sample may be carry-over from other donors' samples.

V usage is TRBV7-9 and J usage is TRBJ1-2; weak D call: TRBD1 (6 bases). V was shortened by 6 bases and J by 0 bases, with 11 bases between the two germline ends. Germline CDR1 SEHNR, CDR2 FQNEAQ (reference sequence). This CDR3 region has 14 residues. Here the CDR3 DNA reads TGTGCCAGCAGACCTCAGGGGTCTAACTATGGCTACACCTTC. Its protein is CASRPQGSNYGYTF. Combining the CDR3 with reference TRBV7-9 and TRBJ1-2 gives the whole variable domain DTGVSQNPRHKITKRGQNVTFRCDPISEHNRLYWYRQTLGQGPEFLTYFQNEAQLEKSRLLSDRFSAERPKGSFSTLEIQRTEQGDSAMYLCASRPQGSNYGYTFGSGTRLTVV.

This clone was recorded only once. This chain uses TRBV27 with TRBJ1-5; D gene uncertain. In germline, CDR1 is MNHEY, CDR2 SMNVEV (reference sequence). The CDR3 consists of 15 residues. V was shortened by 1 base and J by 0 bases, with 7 bases between the two germline ends. This chain's CDR3 is CASSLYGVSNQPQHF. CDR3 sequence (DNA): TGTGCCAGCAGTTTATACGGGGTTAGCAATCAGCCCCAGCATTTT.

The V and J genes are TRBV5-6 and TRBJ2-7; D remains unclear. Trimming pared 0 bases from V and 1 base from J, leaving 5 bases between. The CDR3 is 13 residues long. Germline V gene sequence: CDR1 SGHDT, CDR2 YYEEEE. The CDR3, as DNA: TGTGCCAGCAGCTTGGTCGGGTCCTACGAGCAGTACTTC. This sequence encodes CASSLVGSYEQYF.

Note on this clone: Different DNA sequences within this sample yield the same CDR3. This chain links TRBV5-1 with TRBJ2-3; D may match TRBD1 or TRBD2 (5 bases each). This CDR3 has 15 amino acids. V shed 3 bases and J shed 0 bases, with 11 bases lying between them. Germline V CDR1 and CDR2: SGHRS, YFSETQ. Here the CDR3 reads CASSSGPTSTDTQYF. CDR3 DNA sequence: TGCGCCAGCAGCTCGGGACCTACTAGCACAGATACGCAGTATTTT.

The chain combines TRBV5-1 with TRBJ1-2; the match to TRBD1 covers 8 bases. Germline trimming cut 2 bases from V and 8 bases from J; bases unmatched to any gene: 17. Germline loops: CDR1 SGHRS, CDR2 YFSETQ. The CDR3 consists of 17 residues. This CDR3 is CASSFNGAGGISRGYTF. In DNA, the CDR3 is TGCGCCAGCAGCTTTAATGGGGCAGGGGGCATTTCGAGAGGCTACACCTTC.

Regarding this clone: Germline and junction disagree at one end, which may indicate a read error. V is TRBV7-9 and J is TRBJ2-5; 11 nucleotides align to TRBD2. CDR1 SEHNR and CDR2 FQNEAQ come from the germline V gene (reference sequence). The CDR3 runs to 14 residues. The CDR3 region is CASSSRTSGGPLDF. As DNA, the CDR3 is TGTGCCAGCAGCTCCAGAACTAGCGGGGGCCCCCTGGACTTC.

Here the CDR3 DNA reads TGTGCCAGCAGACCAGGGACGGTTTCTACGAGGCAGTACTTC. Protein product: CASRPGTVSTRQYF. V usage is TRBV28 and J usage is TRBJ2-7, with D perhaps TRBD1 or TRBD2 (5 bases each). V gave up 6 bases and J gave up 9 bases, with 21 bases separating them. The CDR3 extends over 14 amino acids. The germline CDR1 and CDR2 sequences are MDHEN and SYDVKM.

The rearrangement links TRBV7-8 to TRBJ2-7; maybe TRBD2 (5 bases). This CDR3 comprises 15 residues. CDR1 is SGHVS and CDR2 is FQNEAQ in the germline V gene. V was cut by 1 base and J by 4 bases, with 14 bases left in between. The CDR3 sequence: CASSLERGSSYEQYF. The CDR3 region has the DNA TGTGCCAGCAGCTTAGAGCGCGGGTCTTCATACGAGCAGTACTTC.

The chain is built from TRBV25-1 and TRBJ2-3; no clear D. CDR1 is MGHDK and CDR2 is SYGVNS in the germline V gene. V was clipped by 5 bases and J by 6 bases, with 9 bases between them. CDR3 size: 12 residues. Written as DNA, the CDR3 is TGTGCCAGCAGTTCCCCCCCCGATACGCAGTATTTT. Translation gives CASSSPPDTQYF.

The V call is TRBV5-1, the J call TRBJ2-5; no clear D. The CDR3 loop spans 14 amino acids. Germline V gives CDR1 SGHRS, CDR2 YFSETQ. Trimming stripped 0 bases from V and 4 bases from J, with 10 bases between. The CDR3 loop is CASSLAQGPETQYF. Here the CDR3 DNA reads TGCGCCAGCAGCTTGGCTCAAGGCCCAGAGACCCAGTACTTC.

The chain is built from TRBV11-2 and TRBJ2-7; 8 bases agree with TRBD1. This CDR3 has 15 residues. V shed 7 bases, J shed 3 bases, and the junction held 11 bases outside the gene matches. Germline V gene data show CDR1 as SGHAT and CDR2 as FQNNGV. CDR3 nucleotides: TGTGCCAGCATGCCACTCACAGGGGGATTCTACGAGCAGTACTTC. The encoded protein is CASMPLTGGFYEQYF.

The chain recombines TRBV7-3 with TRBJ2-1, with 9 bases fitting TRBD2. Trimming at V came to 5 bases and at J to 5 bases, leaving 13 bases not matched to a gene. Germline CDR1 SGHTA, CDR2 FQGTGA. The CDR3 is made up of 17 amino acids. CDR3 amino acids: CASSPGLARDLNNEQFF. As DNA, the CDR3 is TGTGCCAGCAGCCCCGGACTAGCGAGGGACCTAAACAATGAGCAGTTCTTC.

The J gene is TRBJ2-1, the V gene TRBV14; D gene uncertain. This CDR3 is 13 amino acids long. Germline CDR1 SGHDN, CDR2 FVKESK. Trimming left V 0 bases short and J 5 bases short, with 5 bases between. DNA of the CDR3: TGTGCCAGCAGCCAAGATCATCACAATGAGCAGTTCTTC. Translation: CASSQDHHNEQFF.

The chain has TRBV6-5 and TRBJ2-1; weak D call: TRBD2 (5 bases). Germline V gene data show CDR1 as MNHEY and CDR2 as SVGAGI. V dropped 1 base and J dropped 7 bases, with 14 bases sitting between them. This CDR3 region has 15 residues. For the CDR3, the DNA is TGTGCCAGCAGTTACTGGGCTAGCTTGAGGAATGAGCAGTTCTTC. Its translation: CASSYWASLRNEQFF.

J is TRBJ1-4 and V is TRBV4-3, with TRBD1 matching over 10 bases. The CDR3 loop spans 15 amino acids. The germline gives CDR1 LGHNA, CDR2 YSLEER. V shed 0 bases, J shed 8 bases, and the junction held 3 bases outside the gene matches. Here the CDR3 reads CASSQEGTGEEKLFF. CDR3 coding DNA: TGCGCCAGCAGCCAAGAGGGGACAGGGGAAGAAAAACTGTTTTTT.

This clone has a single count. The chain has TRBV7-3 and TRBJ2-1; 7 bases agree with TRBD1. V shed 4 bases, J shed 4 bases, and the junction held 10 bases outside the gene matches. In germline, CDR1 is SGHTA, CDR2 FQGTGA. The CDR3 has 16 residues. CDR3: CASSSSSGTAYNEQFF. The CDR3 DNA reads as TGTGCCAGCAGCTCGTCGTCCGGGACAGCTTACAATGAGCAGTTCTTC. Variable domain in full (rest from reference TRBV7-3 and TRBJ2-1): GAGVSQTPSNKVTEKGKYVELRCDPISGHTALYWYRQSLGQGPEFLIYFQGTGAADDSGLPNDRFFAVRPEGSVSTLKIQRTERGDSAVYLCASSSSSGTAYNEQFFGPGTRLTVL.

As to this clone: The same CDR3 can be traced to other DNA sequences in this sample. This CDR3 reads CASSFGTGDYNEQFF. In DNA form, the CDR3 reads TGCGCCAGCAGCTTCGGGACAGGGGATTACAATGAGCAGTTCTTC. The rearrangement uses TRBV5-1 and TRBJ2-1, with 10 positions matching TRBD1. This CDR3 comprises 15 residues. The junction had 3 bases not matched to a gene; V was cut back by 2 bases and J by 4 bases. Germline V gives CDR1 SGHRS, CDR2 YFSETQ.

This clone showed up just once. CDR3 coding DNA: TGTGCCATCAGCGCCGGGCAGGGCGAGCAGTACTTC. It encodes CAISAGQGEQYF. The chain is built from TRBV10-3 and TRBJ2-7; tentatively, D is TRBD1 (5 bases). The germline V and J ends were trimmed by 6 bases and 6 bases, with 12 bases remaining between them. Germline CDR1 is ENHRY and CDR2 is SYGVKD. There are 12 residues in the CDR3.

The genes are TRBV9 and TRBJ2-4; 9 bases align to TRBD2. The ends lost 0 bases at V and 1 base at J; junction bases unmatched: 8. Germline V gives CDR1 SGDLS, CDR2 YYNGEE. This CDR3 spans 18 amino acids. CDR3 coding DNA: TGTGCCAGCAGCGTAGGGCTAGCGGGAATAGGGGCCAAAAACATTCAGTACTTC. It is translated as CASSVGLAGIGAKNIQYF.

The chain joins TRBV4-3 to TRBJ2-5; D is undetermined. This CDR3 contains 14 residues. Trimming cost V 0 bases and J 2 bases, with 7 bases left between them. CDR1 and CDR2 from the germline V gene are LGHNA and YSLEER. Here the CDR3 DNA reads TGCGCCAGCAGCCAAGATCTGGAGCAAGAGACCCAGTACTTC. This codes for CASSQDLEQETQYF.

The V call is TRBV7-8, the J call TRBJ1-1; no reliable D call. Germline loops: CDR1 SGHVS, CDR2 FQNEAQ. The CDR3 is 13 amino acids. The ends were cut back, 1 base at V and 4 bases at J, with 7 bases in the middle. This CDR3 is CASSLGVSTEAFF. Here the CDR3 DNA reads TGTGCCAGCAGCTTAGGCGTTAGCACTGAAGCTTTCTTT.

V usage is TRBV28 and J usage is TRBJ1-1; D perhaps matches TRBD1 (6 bases). CDR1 MDHEN and CDR2 SYDVKM come from the germline V gene. V dropped 6 bases and J dropped 9 bases, with 20 bases sitting between them. The CDR3 contains 14 residues. In DNA form, the CDR3 reads TGTGCCAGCAGACCTTCATCACAGGGTTGGAAAGCTTTCTTT. It translates to CASRPSSQGWKAFF.

This sequence joins TRBV5-4 and TRBJ2-2, with 7 bases identical to TRBD1. Germline CDR1 is SGHNT and CDR2 is YYREEE (reference sequence). V lost 4 bases, J lost 7 bases, and 4 bases stayed unmatched. The CDR3 totals 13 residues. The CDR3: CASSPRQGGELFF. CDR3 in DNA: TGTGCCAGCAGCCCCCGACAGGGCGGGGAGCTGTTTTTT.

The V call is TRBV7-3, the J call TRBJ2-2; TRBD1 aligns across 7 bases. The CDR3 has 17 amino acids. The germline gives CDR1 SGHTA, CDR2 FQGTGA. After removal of 3 bases from V and 5 bases from J, the junction contained 12 bases not matched to a gene. The CDR3 DNA reads as TGTGCCAGCAGCTTGGGCTTGACAGGGAGTGGAACCGGGGAGCTGTTTTTT. Its translation: CASSLGLTGSGTGELFF.

Points on this clone: At one end, the junction sequence differs from germline, possibly due to a read error. The chain carries TRBV6-4 and TRBJ2-7; TRBD2 matches at 12 bases. CDR3 size: 20 residues. Germline V lookup: CDR1 MRHNA, CDR2 SNTAGT. The DNA of the CDR3 is TGCGGCTATAGCGGGGAAGAGGGGGCTAGCGGGAGGGGGGTCTCCGTCGAGCAGTACTTC. Protein: CGYSGEEGASGRGVSVEQYF.

The chain has TRBV11-3 and TRBJ2-1; a weak D match, TRBD2 (5 bases). In germline, CDR1 is SGHNT, CDR2 YENEEA. There are 15 residues in the CDR3. V was pared by 1 base and J by 4 bases, with 11 bases between. The CDR3: CASSLAGVGYNEQFF. In nucleotides, the CDR3 is TGTGCCAGCAGCTTAGCCGGGGTTGGTTACAATGAGCAGTTCTTC.

This clone was observed a single time. The CDR3 DNA follows: TGTGCCAGCAGCCCAGGGGGCGTCACTGAAGCTTTCTTT. Translated, it gives CASSPGGVTEAFF. This chain connects TRBV7-9 to TRBJ1-1, with TRBD1 matching over 8 bases. Germline loops: CDR1 SEHNR, CDR2 FQNEAQ (reference sequence). The CDR3 is made up of 13 amino acids. V shed 5 bases and J 4 bases; nucleotides not matched to a gene: 3. The whole variable domain, filled in from reference TRBV7-9 and TRBJ1-1, reads DTGVSQNPRHKITKRGQNVTFRCDPISEHNRLYWYRQTLGQGPEFLTYFQNEAQLEKSRLLSDRFSAERPKGSFSTLEIQRTEQGDSAMYLCASSPGGVTEAFFGQGTRLTVV.

This chain uses TRBV19 with TRBJ2-2, with a weak D call TRBD2 (5 bases). Germline V CDR1 and CDR2: LNHDA, SQIVND (reference sequence). The CDR3 runs to 17 residues. Trimming left V 1 base short and J 1 base short, with 13 bases between. The CDR3: CASSIVFTGVNTGELFF. CDR3 in DNA: TGTGCCAGTAGTATAGTATTTACCGGGGTGAACACCGGGGAGCTGTTTTTT.

The rearrangement uses TRBV2 and TRBJ1-3; D perhaps matches TRBD1 (6 bases). Deletions cut 4 bases from V and 0 bases from J, with 7 bases between. The CDR3 extends over 14 amino acids. CDR1 and CDR2 from the germline V gene are SNHLY and FYNNEI. The CDR3 bases are TGTGCCAGCAGTGGGACAGACTCTGGAAACACCATATATTTT. As protein: CASSGTDSGNTIYF.

This clone was seen just once. The chain combines TRBV7-3 with TRBJ2-6; no reliable D call. Germline V gives CDR1 SGHTA, CDR2 FQGTGA. This CDR3 region has 15 residues. V lost 3 bases to trimming and J lost 0 bases, with 6 bases between them. The CDR3 DNA reads as TGTGCCAGCAGCTTCCAATACTCTGGGGCCAACGTCCTGACTTTC. It encodes CASSFQYSGANVLTF.

The V and J genes are TRBV28 and TRBJ2-7; a possible D gene is TRBD2 (5 bases). Trimming took 5 bases from V and 6 from J, leaving 23 bases between them. Germline V gene sequence: CDR1 MDHEN, CDR2 SYDVKM. This CDR3 is 16 amino acids long. For the CDR3, the DNA is TGTGCCAGCAGTACACCGGGCTCCAACTCCGGGGTCGAGCAGTACTTC. Its protein product is CASSTPGSNSGVEQYF.

V is TRBV25-1 and J is TRBJ2-7; a weak D match, TRBD1 (5 bases). Germline V gene lookup returns CDR1 MGHDK and CDR2 SYGVNS. V was shortened by 4 bases and J by 0 bases, with 13 bases between the two germline ends. The CDR3 is made up of 15 amino acids. The DNA for the CDR3 is TGTGCCAGCAGTGCCAGGGTACAGCCCTCCTACGAGCAGTACTTC. It specifies CASSARVQPSYEQYF.